This TCR beta chain is from a study of blood T cells in healthy people across ages (dated by TCRdb to between 2014 and 2017). Study-wide context: In model experiments, template switching captured about one uniquely barcoded TCR beta cDNA molecule for every two T cells. Age-related changes in TCR beta repertoire diversity were measured in the study by deep sequencing normalized with unique cDNA molecular identifiers. Donors were grouped into four age groups: young (average roughly 17 years), middle-aged (39), aged (62) and long-lived (approximately 82). The study analyzed two additional independent replicas of 1 million unique cDNA reads from the same blood draw for two donors, one aged 18 to 29 and one aged 80 or older. To avoid experimental bias, donors of different ages were spread randomly across the sequencing lanes. The paper's findings and limits, for the study overall: Because the CMV infection status of the donors was unknown, age-related changes in expanded clonotypes may potentially have been confounded. Compared with the aged group, more naive CD4+ T cells, fewer expanded clones and increased TCR diversity were shown by the long-lived group, suggesting age selection. Observed TCR beta diversity correlated strongly with the percentage of naive T cells measured by flow cytometry. Observed TCR beta diversity per million T cells fell roughly linearly with age, and a significant reduction was already apparent by age around 40. Total diversity estimates from one million sequenced T cells were considered lower bounds and underestimates. Because profiling used bulk unsorted PBMCs, naive and antigen-experienced compartments could not be compared conclusively.

V is cut by 8 bases and J by 4 bases, and the space between the germline ends is 17 bases. The CDR3 starts with the cysteine, ends with the phenylalanine, and has 14 residues. Only CDR3 DNA remains: 42 bases, in frame from the first base. CDR1 MGHRA and CDR2 YSYEKL are derived from the germline V gene. Libraries were made using 5' RACE. The second PCR ran for roughly 7 to 11 cycles and used a J-beta primer mix along with a sample-barcoded 5' primer. A template-switch 5' adaptor carrying 12 random nucleotides introduced a unique molecular identifier onto each TCR beta cDNA molecule. At least 3 million CDR3-containing paired-end reads were obtained from each sample. All of the RNA was converted into first-strand cDNA using the Mint cDNA synthesis kit, with a TRBC-specific oligonucleotide serving as the primer. Following uracil-DNA glycosylase treatment, a first 18-cycle PCR with universal primers M1SS and BC2_uni_R was performed on all cDNA. As for the authors' bioinformatics: Normalization of each sample was performed by random selection of 1 million high-quality reads, each carrying a distinct molecular identifier. Instead of being binned into consensus sequences, reads that shared molecular identifiers were thrown out. MiTCR, run with a Q25 quality threshold and the strictest error-elimination algorithm, handled CDR3 identification, clonotype clustering and error correction. A nonparametric unseen species model with Euler transformation was used to estimate lower-bound total TCR beta diversity. TCRdb reanalyzed the raw reads on its own, using fastp at Q25 for trimming and MiXCR for clone calling, and kept in-frame beta chains. Each record represents a unique CDR3 protein, reported with the most common genes and DNA among its rows. The V and J calls come from TCRdb's annotation, not from the publication. Recorded for this sample are over 1,500,000 distinct CDR3 sequences; about two fifths of them occurred a single time. The biggest ten clones account for under 30% of the sample.

A word on this clonotype: It has no known antigen specificity. Per-base qualities were not stored, and no clone one base away is much larger.

The donors were some 36 Caucasian individuals from Russia, aged roughly 6 to 100 years, who were systemically healthy. Each donor gave around 9.9 milliliters of peripheral blood, collected into EDTA-treated Vacutainer tubes. Ficoll-Paque density-gradient centrifugation was used to isolate PBMCs, with at least 6 million per sample. Total RNA was extracted from PBMCs with Trizol reagent, with at least 5.5 micrograms obtained per sample. For every donor, an aliquot of PBMCs went through flow cytometry to measure the percentages of naive CD45RAhigh/CD27high T cells. Input material: blood. This clonotype was sampled from a human donor in good health. This chain is built from TRBV4-1 and TRBJ1-2; the D gene cannot be named for sure. Here the CDR3 is given as CASRPVPPLYGYTF. In nucleotide form, the sequence is TGCGCCAGCCGACCGGTTCCACCCCTCTATGGCTACACCTTC.